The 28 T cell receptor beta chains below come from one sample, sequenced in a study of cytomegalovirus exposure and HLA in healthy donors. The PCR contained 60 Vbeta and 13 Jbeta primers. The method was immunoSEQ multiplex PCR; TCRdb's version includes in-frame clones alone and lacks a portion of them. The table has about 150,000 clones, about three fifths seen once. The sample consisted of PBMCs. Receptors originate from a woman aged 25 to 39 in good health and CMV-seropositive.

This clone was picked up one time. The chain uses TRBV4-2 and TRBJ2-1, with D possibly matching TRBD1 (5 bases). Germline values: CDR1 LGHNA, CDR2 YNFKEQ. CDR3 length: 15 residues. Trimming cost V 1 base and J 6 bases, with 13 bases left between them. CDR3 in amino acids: CASSQGQSIVNEQFF. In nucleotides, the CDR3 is TGTGCCAGCAGCCAAGGACAGTCGATTGTCAATGAGCAGTTCTTC.

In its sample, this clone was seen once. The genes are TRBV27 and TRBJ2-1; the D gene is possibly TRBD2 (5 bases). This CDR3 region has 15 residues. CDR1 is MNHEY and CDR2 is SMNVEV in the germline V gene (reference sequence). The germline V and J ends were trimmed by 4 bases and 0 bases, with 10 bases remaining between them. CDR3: CASSSAGSSYNEQFF. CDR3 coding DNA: TGTGCCAGCAGTTCTGCGGGTAGCTCCTACAATGAGCAGTTCTTC.

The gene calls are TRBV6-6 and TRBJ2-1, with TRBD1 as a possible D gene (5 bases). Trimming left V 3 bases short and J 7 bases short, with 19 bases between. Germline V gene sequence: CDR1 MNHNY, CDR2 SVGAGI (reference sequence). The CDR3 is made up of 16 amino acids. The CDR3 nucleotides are TGTGCCAGCAGTTATGGTACAGGAATCCTGGTAAATGAGCAGTTCTTC. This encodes CASSYGTGILVNEQFF.

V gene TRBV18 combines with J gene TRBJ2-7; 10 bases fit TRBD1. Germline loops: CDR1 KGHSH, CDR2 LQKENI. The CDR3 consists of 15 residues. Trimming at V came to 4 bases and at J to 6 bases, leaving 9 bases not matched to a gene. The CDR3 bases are TGTGCCAGCTCACTTTCTGGGACAGGGGCCTCCGAGCAGTACTTC. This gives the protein CASSLSGTGASEQYF.

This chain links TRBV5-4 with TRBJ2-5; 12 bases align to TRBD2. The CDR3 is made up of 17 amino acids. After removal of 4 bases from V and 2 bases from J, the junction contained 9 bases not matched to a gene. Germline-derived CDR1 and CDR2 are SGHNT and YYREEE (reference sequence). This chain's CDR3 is CASSTRLAGALQETQYF. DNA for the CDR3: TGTGCCAGCAGCACCAGACTAGCGGGGGCCCTACAAGAGACCCAGTACTTC.

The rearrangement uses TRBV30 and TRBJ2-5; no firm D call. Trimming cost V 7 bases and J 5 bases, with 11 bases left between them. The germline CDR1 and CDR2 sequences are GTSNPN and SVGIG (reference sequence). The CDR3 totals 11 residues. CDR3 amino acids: CAFGIGETQYF. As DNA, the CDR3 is TGTGCCTTTGGAATCGGGGAGACCCAGTACTTC.

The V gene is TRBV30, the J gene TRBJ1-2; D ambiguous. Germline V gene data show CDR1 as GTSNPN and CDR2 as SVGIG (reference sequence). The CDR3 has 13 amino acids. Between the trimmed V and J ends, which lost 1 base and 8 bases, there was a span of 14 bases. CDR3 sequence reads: CAWSAGISPGYTF. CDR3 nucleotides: TGTGCCTGGAGTGCGGGGATCTCCCCCGGCTACACCTTC.

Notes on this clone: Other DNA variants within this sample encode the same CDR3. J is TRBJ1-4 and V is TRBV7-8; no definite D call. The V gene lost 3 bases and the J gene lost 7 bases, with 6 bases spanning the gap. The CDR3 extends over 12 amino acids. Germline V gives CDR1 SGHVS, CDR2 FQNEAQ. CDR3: CASSLSGEKLFF. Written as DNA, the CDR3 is TGTGCCAGCAGCTTGTCCGGTGAAAAACTGTTTTTT.

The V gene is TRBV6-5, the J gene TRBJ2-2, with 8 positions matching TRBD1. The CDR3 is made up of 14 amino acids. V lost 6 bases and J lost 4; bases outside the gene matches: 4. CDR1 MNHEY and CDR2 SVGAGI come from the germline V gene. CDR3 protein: CASRGTGITGELFF. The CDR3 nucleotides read TGTGCCAGCAGGGGGACAGGCATCACCGGGGAGCTGTTTTTT.

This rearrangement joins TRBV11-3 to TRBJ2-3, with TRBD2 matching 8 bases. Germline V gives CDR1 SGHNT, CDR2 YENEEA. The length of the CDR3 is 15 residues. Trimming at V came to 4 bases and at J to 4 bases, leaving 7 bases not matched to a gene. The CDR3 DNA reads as TGTGCCAGCAGCTACGGGGGGGGACGGGCAGATACGCAGTATTTT. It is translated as CASSYGGGRADTQYF.

In DNA form, the CDR3 reads TGTGCCAGCAGTTTACAGGTGGACAATGAGCAGTTCTTC. Protein sequence: CASSLQVDNEQFF. V gene TRBV27 combines with J gene TRBJ2-1; D is undetermined. The CDR3 extends over 13 amino acids. CDR1 is MNHEY, CDR2 SMNVEV, per germline (reference sequence). Deletions cut 2 bases from V and 5 bases from J, with 7 bases between.

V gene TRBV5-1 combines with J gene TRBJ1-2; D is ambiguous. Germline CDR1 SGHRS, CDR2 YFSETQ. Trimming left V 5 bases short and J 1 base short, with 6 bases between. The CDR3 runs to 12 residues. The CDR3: CASSAVNYGYTF. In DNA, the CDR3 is TGCGCCAGCAGTGCAGTTAACTATGGCTACACCTTC.

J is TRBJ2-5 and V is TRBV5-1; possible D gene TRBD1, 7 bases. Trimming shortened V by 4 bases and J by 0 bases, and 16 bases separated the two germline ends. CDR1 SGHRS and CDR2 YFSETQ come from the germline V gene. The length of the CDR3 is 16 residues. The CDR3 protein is CASSPGAGGYQETQYF. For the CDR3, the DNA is TGCGCCAGCAGCCCTGGGGCAGGGGGGTACCAAGAGACCCAGTACTTC.

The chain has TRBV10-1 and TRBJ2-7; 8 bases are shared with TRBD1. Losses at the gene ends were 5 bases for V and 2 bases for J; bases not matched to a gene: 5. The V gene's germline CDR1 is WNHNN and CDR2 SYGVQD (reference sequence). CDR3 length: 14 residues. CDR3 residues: CASSTDRGAYEQYF. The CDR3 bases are TGCGCCAGCAGTACCGACAGGGGAGCCTACGAGCAGTACTTC.

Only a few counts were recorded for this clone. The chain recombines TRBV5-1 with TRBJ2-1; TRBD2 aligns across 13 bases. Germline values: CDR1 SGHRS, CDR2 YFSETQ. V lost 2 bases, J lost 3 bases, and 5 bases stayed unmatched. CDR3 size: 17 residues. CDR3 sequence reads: CASSFWTSGSLYNEQFF. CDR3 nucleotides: TGCGCCAGCAGCTTCTGGACTAGCGGGAGTCTCTACAATGAGCAGTTCTTC. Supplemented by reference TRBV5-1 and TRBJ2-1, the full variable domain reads KAGVTQTPRYLIKTRGQQVTLSCSPISGHRSVSWYQQTPGQGLQFLFEYFSETQRNKGNFPGRFSGRQFSNSRSEMNVSTLELGDSALYLCASSFWTSGSLYNEQFFGPGTRLTVL.

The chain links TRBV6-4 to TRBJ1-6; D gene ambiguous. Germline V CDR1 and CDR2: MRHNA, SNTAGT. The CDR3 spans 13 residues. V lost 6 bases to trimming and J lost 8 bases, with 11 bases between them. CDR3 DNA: TGTGCCAGCAGACCCGACGGGGATTCACCCCTCCACTTT. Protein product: CASRPDGDSPLHF.

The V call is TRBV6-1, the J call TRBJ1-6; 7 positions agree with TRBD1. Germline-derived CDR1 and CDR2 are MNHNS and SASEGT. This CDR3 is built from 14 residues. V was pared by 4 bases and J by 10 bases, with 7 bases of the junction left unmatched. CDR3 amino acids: CASSVEGAESPLHF. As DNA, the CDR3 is TGTGCCAGCAGTGTGGAGGGGGCGGAATCACCCCTCCACTTT.

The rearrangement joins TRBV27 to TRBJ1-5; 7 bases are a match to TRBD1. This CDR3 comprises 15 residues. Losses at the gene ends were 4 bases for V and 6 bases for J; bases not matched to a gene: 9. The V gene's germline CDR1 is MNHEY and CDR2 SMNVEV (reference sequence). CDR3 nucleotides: TGTGCCAGCAGTTGGGCAGGGGGTGGGGGTCAGCCCCAGCATTTT. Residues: CASSWAGGGGQPQHF.

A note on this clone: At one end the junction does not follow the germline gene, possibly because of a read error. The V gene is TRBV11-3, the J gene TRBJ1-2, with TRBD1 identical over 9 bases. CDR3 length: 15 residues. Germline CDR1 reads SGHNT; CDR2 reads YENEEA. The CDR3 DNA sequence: TGTGCCAGCAGCTTAGGCCGGACAGGGGAAGGCCCAGACAACTTC. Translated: CASSLGRTGEGPDNF.

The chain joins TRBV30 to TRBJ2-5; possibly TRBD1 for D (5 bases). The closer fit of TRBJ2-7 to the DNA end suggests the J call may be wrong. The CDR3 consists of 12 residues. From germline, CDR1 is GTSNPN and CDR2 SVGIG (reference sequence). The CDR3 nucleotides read TGTGCCTCCAGGGCCGCCACCTACGAGCAGTACTTC. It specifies CASRAATYEQYF.

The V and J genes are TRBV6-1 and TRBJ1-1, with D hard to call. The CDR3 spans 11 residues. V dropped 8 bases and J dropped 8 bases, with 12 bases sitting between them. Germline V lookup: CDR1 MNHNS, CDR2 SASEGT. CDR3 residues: CASAPLLEAFF. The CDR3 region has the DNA TGTGCCAGCGCCCCTCTTCTAGAAGCTTTCTTT.

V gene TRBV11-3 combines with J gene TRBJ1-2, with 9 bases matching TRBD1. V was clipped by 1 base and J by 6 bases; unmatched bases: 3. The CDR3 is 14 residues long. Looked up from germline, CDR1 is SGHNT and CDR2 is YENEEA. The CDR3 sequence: CASSLGTGGHGYTF. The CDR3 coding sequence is TGTGCCAGCAGCTTAGGTACAGGGGGCCATGGCTACACCTTC.

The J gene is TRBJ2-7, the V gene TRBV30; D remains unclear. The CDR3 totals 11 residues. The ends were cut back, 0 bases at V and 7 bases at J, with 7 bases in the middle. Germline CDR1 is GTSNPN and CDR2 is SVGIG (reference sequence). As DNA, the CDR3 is TGTGCCTGGAGTGTAAAGAGAGAGCAGTACTTC. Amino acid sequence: CAWSVKREQYF.

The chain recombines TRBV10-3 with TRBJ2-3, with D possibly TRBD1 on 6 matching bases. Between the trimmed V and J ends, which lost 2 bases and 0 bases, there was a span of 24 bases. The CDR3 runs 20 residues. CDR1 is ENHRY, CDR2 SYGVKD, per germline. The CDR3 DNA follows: TGTGCCATCAGTGAGCCGGTGGGGGACAAGGTGGTGACTAGCACAGATACGCAGTATTTT. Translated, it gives CAISEPVGDKVVTSTDTQYF.

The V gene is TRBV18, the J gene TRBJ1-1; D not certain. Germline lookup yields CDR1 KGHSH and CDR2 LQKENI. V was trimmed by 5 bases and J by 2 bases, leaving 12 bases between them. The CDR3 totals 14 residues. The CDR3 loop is CASSANPANTEAFF. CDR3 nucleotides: TGTGCCAGCTCAGCGAACCCCGCCAACACTGAAGCTTTCTTT.

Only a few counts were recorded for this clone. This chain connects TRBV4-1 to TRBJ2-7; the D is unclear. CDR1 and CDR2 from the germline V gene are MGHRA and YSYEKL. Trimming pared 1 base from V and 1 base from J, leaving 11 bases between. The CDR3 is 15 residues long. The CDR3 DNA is TGCGCCAGCAGCCAAGTGCCGGGTGGTTCCTACGAGCAGTACTTC. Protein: CASSQVPGGSYEQYF.

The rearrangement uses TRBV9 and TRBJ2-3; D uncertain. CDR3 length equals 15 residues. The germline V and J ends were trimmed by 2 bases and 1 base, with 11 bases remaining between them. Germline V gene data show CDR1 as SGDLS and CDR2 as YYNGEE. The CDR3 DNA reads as TGTGCCAGCAGCGTTGGTAGTTTCCGCACAGATACGCAGTATTTT. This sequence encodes CASSVGSFRTDTQYF.

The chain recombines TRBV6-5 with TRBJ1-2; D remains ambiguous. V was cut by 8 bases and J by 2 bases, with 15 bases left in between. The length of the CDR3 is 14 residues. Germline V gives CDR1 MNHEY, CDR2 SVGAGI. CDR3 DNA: TGTGCCAGCTACCCGAGGCAGCAGAACTATGGCTACACCTTC. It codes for CASYPRQQNYGYTF.